A selection of T cell receptor beta chains follows, all from one sample in a study of blood T cell repertoires in COVID-19. Profiling relied on immunoSEQ multiplex PCR, and the TCRdb table lists in-frame clones only, not all of them. The sample lists 55,000 to 75,000 clones; roughly 80% were seen once. The sequencing input was peripheral blood. The receptor source for this set is an elderly man with COVID-19, enrolled during active disease. Both conserved end residues are part of each CDR3. The D gene is left open where the match is weak. Expanded clones are given a class, and other clones once, few, many or no size at all.

>.|.|TRBV5-1|TRBJ1-2
TGCGCCAGCAGCTTGGCGGCTAACTATGGCTACACCTTC
CASSLAANYGYTF
>.|.|TRBV4-3|TRBJ1-3
TGCGCCAGCAGCCGCCTCGGAGGGTCTGGAAACACCATATATTTT
CASSRLGGSGNTIYF
>few|TRBD1|TRBV11-1|TRBJ2-7
TGTGCCAGCAGCCGATGGGACAGCTACGAGCAGTACTTC
CASSRWDSYEQYF
>once|TRBD1|TRBV7-2|TRBJ1-4
TGTGCCAGCAGCTTGCGGACAGGAAAAGAAAAACTGTTTTTT
CASSLRTGKEKLFF
>.|.|TRBV9|TRBJ1-6
TGTGCCAGCAGCGGAGGGGGACGAAATAATTCACCCCTCCACTTT
CASSGGGRNNSPLHF
>.|.|TRBV11-2|TRBJ2-1
TGTGCCAGCAGCTTACTAGGCTTCCCCAATGAGCAGTTCTTC
CASSLLGFPNEQFF
>.|.|TRBV5-1|TRBJ1-4
TGCGCCAGCAGCTGGGGGGGGCTGCGGGAAAAACTGTTTTTT
CASSWGGLREKLFF
>.|.|TRBV30|TRBJ1-1
TGTGCCTGGAGCCGGCTAGCAATTGAAGCTTTCTTT
CAWSRLAIEAFF
>.|.|TRBV9|TRBJ2-1
TGTGCCAGCAGCGTATATCCAGATGACTACAATGAGCAGTTCTTC
CASSVYPDDYNEQFF
>few|TRBD1|TRBV12-3/TRBV12-4|TRBJ1-2
TGTGCCAGCAGTTTGCAGGGGGCTGGAGGCTACACCTTC
CASSLQGAGGYTF
>.|TRBD1|TRBV28|TRBJ1-5
TGTGCCAGCAGTCGCCTACCGCTAAGGACAGGGCGCAATCAGCCCCAGCATTTT
CASSRLPLRTGRNQPQHF
>.|.|TRBV7-2|TRBJ2-3
TGTGCCAGCAGCTTAGTTGTAGTTCGCACAGATACGCAGTATTTT
CASSLVVVRTDTQYF
>few|.|TRBV7-2|TRBJ1-4
TGTGCCAGCAGCTTAGGACCAGCGGGTGAAAAACTGTTTTTT
CASSLGPAGEKLFF
>.|.|TRBV11-2|TRBJ2-3
TGTGCCAGCAGCTATCCAGGCACAGATACGCAGTATTTT
CASSYPGTDTQYF
>.|.|TRBV5-1|TRBJ1-6
TGCGCCAGCAGCTCGGGCCTGACAGGTTATAATTCACCCCTCCACTTT
CASSSGLTGYNSPLHF